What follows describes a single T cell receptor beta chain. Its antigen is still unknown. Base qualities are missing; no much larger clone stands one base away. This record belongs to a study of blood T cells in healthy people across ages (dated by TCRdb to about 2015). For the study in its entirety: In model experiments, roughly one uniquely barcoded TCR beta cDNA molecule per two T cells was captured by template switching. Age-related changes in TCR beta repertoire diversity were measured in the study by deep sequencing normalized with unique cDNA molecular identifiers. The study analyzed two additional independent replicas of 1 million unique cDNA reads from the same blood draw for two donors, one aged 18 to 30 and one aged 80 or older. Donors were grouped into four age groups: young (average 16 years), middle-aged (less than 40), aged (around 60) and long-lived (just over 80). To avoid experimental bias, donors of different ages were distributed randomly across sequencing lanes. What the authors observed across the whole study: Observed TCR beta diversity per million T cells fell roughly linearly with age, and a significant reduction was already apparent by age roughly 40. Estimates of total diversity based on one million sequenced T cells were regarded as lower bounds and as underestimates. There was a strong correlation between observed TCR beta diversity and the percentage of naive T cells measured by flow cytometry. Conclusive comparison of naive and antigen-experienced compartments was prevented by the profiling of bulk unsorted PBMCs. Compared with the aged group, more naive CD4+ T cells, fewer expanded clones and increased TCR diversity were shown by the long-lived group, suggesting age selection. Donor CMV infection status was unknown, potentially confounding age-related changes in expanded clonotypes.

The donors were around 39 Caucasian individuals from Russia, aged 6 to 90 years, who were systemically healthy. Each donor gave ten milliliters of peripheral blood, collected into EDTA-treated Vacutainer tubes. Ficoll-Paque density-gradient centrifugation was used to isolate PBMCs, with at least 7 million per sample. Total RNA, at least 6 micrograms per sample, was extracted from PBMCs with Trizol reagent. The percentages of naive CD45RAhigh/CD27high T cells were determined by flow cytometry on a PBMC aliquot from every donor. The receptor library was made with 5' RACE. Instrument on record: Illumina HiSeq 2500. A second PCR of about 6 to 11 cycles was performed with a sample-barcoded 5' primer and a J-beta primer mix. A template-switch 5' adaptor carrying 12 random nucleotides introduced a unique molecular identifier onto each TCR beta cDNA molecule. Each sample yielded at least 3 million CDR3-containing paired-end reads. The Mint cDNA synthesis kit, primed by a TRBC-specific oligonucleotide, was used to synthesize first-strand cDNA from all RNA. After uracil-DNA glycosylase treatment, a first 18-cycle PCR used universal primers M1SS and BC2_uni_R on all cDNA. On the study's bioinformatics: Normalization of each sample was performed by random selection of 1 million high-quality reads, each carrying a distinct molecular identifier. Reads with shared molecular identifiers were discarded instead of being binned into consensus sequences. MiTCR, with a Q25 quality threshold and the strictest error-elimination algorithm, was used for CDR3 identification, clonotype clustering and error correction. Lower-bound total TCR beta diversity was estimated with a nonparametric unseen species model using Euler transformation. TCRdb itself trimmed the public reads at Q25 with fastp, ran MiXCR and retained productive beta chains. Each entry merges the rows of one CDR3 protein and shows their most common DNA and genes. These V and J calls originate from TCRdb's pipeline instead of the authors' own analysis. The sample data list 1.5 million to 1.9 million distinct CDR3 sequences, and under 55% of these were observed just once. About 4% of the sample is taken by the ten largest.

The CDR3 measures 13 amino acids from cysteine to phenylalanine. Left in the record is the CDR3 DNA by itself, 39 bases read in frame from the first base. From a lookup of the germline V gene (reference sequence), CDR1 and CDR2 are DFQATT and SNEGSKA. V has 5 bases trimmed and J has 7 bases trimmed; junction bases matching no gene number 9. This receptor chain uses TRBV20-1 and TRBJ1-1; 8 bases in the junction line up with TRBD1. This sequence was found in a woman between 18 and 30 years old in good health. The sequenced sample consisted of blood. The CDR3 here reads CSAPRQGYGEAFF. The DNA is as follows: TGCAGTGCTCCCCGACAGGGGTACGGTGAAGCTTTCTTT.